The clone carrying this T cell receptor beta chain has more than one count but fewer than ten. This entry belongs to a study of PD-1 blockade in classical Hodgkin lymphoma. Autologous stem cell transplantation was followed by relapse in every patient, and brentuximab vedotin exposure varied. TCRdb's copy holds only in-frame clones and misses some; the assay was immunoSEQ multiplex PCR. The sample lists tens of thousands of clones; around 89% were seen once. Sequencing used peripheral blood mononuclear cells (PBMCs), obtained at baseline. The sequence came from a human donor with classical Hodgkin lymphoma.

The CDR3 sequence: CSVGQLNQPQHF. The CDR3 DNA sequence: TGCAGCGTCGGACAGCTCAATCAGCCCCAGCATTTT. The V call is TRBV29-1, the J call TRBJ1-5; D might be TRBD1 (6 bases). This CDR3 contains 12 residues. Looked up from germline, CDR1 is SQVTM and CDR2 is ANQGSEA. V lost 6 bases and J 3 bases, leaving 9 bases between the germline ends.